Here is one T cell receptor beta chain with its context. Each CDR3 protein is one row after TCRdb ran MiXCR on the 5' RACE reads. The table lists about 300,000 distinct CDR3 sequences, less than 20% of them singletons, with around 21% in the top ten. The source of the sample is a study of T-cell memory formation after mild COVID-19. In the study overall: Largely donor-specific TCR clusters were found.

CDR1 is SGHRS and CDR2 is YFSETQ in the germline V gene. The germline V and J ends were trimmed by 5 bases and 5 bases, with 9 bases remaining between them. This CDR3 has 12 amino acids. The chain has TRBV5-1 and TRBJ2-3; D perhaps matches TRBD2 (6 bases). The source material was PBMCs or a T cell subset sorted from them (not recorded which). The TCR comes from a man in his late teens or twenties who had mild COVID-19 (a few samples of this study predate the infection). Cell type and time point are not known. The CDR3 sequence: CASRGLLDTQYF. CDR3 DNA sequence: TGCGCCAGCAGGGGACTTCTAGATACGCAGTATTTT.